This entry concerns a single TCR beta chain. The record originates from a study of radiotherapy plus CTLA-4 blockade in lung cancer. Method: immunoSEQ multiplex PCR; TCRdb's copy keeps in-frame clones and lacks some. The sample includes about 62,000 clones, around 77% of them seen just once. Germline V gene lookup returns CDR1 LNHDA and CDR2 SQIVND (reference sequence). V was clipped by 3 bases and J by 7 bases; unmatched bases: 7. This CDR3 has 16 residues. This receptor was taken from a human donor with non-small cell lung cancer who had a complete response to radiotherapy plus ipilimumab. The sample here was peripheral blood, taken from a patient treated with radiotherapy plus ipilimumab. The chain couples TRBV19 to TRBJ1-4; 11 nucleotides match TRBD1. CDR3 residues: CASSIRSGTGGEKLFF. DNA of the CDR3: TGTGCCAGTAGTATCCGGTCCGGGACAGGGGGTGAAAAACTGTTTTTT. Full variable domain (missing parts from reference TRBV19 and TRBJ1-4): DGGITQSPKYLFRKEGQNVTLSCEQNLNHDAMYWYRQDPGQGLRLIYYSQIVNDFQKGDIAEGYSVSREKKESFPLTVTSAQKNPTAFYLCASSIRSGTGGEKLFFGSGTQLSVL.